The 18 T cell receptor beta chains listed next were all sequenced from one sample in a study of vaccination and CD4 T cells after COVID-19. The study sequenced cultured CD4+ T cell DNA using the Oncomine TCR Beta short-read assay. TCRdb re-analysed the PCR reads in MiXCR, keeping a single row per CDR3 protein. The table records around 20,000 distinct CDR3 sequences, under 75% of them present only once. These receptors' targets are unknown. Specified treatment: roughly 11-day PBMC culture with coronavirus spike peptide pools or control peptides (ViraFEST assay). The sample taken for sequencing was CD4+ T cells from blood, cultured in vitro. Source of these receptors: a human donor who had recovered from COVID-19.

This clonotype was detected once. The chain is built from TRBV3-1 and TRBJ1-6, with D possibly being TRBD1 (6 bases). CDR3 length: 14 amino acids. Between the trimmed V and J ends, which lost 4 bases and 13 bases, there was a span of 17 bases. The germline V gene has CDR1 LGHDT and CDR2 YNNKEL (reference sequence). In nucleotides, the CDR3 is TGTGCCAGCAGCCCCCGAGGCGGGGGGCGGCCCCTCCACTTT. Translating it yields CASSPRGGGRPLHF. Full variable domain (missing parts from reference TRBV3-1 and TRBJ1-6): DTAVSQTPKYLVTQMGNDKSIKCEQNLGHDTMYWYKQDSKKFLKIMFSYNNKELIINETVPNRFSPKSPDKAHLNLHINSLELGDSAVYFCASSPRGGGRPLHFGNGTRLTVT.

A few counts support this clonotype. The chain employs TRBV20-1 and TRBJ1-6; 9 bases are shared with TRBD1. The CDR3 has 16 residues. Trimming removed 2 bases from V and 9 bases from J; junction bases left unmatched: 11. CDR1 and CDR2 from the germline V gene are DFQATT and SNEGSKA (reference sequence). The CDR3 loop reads CSARPGQGYRGSPLHF. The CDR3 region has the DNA TGCAGTGCTAGACCGGGACAGGGATATAGAGGTTCACCCCTCCACTTT.

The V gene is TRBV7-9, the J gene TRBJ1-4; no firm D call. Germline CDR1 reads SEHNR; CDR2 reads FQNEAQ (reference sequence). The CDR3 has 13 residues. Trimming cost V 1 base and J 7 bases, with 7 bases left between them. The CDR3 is CASSLGAREKLFF. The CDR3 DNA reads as TGTGCCAGCAGCTTAGGCGCCCGTGAAAAACTGTTTTTT.

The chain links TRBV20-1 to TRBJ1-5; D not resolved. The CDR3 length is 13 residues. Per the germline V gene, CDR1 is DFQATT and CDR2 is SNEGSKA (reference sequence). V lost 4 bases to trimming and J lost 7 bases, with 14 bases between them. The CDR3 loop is CSATSTFGQPQHF. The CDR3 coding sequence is TGCAGTGCTACGTCCACATTCGGGCAGCCCCAGCATTTT.

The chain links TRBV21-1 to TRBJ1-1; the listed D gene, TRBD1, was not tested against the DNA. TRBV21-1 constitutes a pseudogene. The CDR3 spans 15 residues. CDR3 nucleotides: TGTGCCAGCAGCAAAGAAACAGGAGTGAACACTGAAGCTTTCTTT. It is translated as CASSKETGVNTEAFF.

The CDR3 loop reads CATRRQGLTGELFF. CDR3 coding DNA: TGTGCCACCCGACGACAGGGCCTCACCGGGGAGCTGTTTTTT. The chain is built from TRBV19 and TRBJ2-2; the match to TRBD1 covers 7 bases. In germline, CDR1 is LNHDA, CDR2 SQIVND (reference sequence). The J segment lost 4 bases and the V segment lost 10 bases, leaving 9 bases of the junction unmatched. This CDR3 has 14 amino acids.

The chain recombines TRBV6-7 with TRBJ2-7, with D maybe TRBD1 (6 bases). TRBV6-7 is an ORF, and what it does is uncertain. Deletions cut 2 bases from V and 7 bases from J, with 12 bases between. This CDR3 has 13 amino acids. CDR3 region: CASSYVQGREQYF. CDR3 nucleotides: TGTGCCAGCAGTTACGTCCAGGGGCGGGAGCAGTACTTC.

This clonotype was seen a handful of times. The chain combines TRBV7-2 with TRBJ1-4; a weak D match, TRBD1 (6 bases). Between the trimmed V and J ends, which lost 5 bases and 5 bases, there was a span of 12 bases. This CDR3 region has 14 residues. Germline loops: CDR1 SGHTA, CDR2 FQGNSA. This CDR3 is CASSIGGGNEKLFF. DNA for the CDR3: TGTGCCAGCAGCATAGGGGGGGGGAATGAAAAACTGTTTTTT.

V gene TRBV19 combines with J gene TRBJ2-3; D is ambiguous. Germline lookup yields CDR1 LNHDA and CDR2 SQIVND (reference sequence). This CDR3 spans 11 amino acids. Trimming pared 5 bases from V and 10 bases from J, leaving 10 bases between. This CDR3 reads CASSPEVSQYF. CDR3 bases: TGTGCCAGTAGTCCTGAGGTTTCGCAGTATTTT.

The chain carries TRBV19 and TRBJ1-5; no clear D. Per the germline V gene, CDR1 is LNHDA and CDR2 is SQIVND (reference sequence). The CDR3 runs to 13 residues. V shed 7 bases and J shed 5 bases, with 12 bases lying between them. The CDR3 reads CASKNPGDQPQHF. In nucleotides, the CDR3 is TGTGCCAGTAAAAATCCAGGTGATCAGCCCCAGCATTTT.

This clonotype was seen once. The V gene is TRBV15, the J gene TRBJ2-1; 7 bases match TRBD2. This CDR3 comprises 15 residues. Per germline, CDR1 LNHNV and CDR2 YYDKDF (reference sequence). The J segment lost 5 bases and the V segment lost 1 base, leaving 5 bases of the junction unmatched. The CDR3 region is CATSRGGGGDNEQFF. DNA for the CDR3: TGTGCCACCAGCAGAGGTGGGGGAGGGGACAATGAGCAGTTCTTC. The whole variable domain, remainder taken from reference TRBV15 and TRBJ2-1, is DAMVIQNPRYQVTQFGKPVTLSCSQTLNHNVMYWYQQKSSQAPKLLFHYYDKDFNNEADTPDNFQSRRPNTSFCFLDIRSPGLGDTAMYLCATSRGGGGDNEQFFGPGTRLTVL.

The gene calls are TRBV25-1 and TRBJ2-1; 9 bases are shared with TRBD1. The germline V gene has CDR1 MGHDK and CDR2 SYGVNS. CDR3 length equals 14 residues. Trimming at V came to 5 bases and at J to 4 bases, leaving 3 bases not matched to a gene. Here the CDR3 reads CASSRDRVYNEQFF. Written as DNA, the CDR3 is TGTGCCAGCAGTCGGGACAGGGTATACAATGAGCAGTTCTTC.

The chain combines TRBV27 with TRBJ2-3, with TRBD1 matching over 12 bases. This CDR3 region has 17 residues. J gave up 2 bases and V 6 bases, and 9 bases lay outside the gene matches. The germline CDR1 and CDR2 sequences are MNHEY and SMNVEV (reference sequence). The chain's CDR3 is CASRRDRGRGDTDTQYF. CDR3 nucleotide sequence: TGTGCCAGCAGACGGGACAGGGGGCGAGGTGACACAGATACGCAGTATTTT.

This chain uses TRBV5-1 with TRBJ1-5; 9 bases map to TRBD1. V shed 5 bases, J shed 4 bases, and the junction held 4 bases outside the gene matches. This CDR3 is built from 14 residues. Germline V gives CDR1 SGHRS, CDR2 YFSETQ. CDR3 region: CASSSGTGNQPQHF. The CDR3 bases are TGCGCCAGCAGTTCCGGGACAGGGAATCAGCCCCAGCATTTT.

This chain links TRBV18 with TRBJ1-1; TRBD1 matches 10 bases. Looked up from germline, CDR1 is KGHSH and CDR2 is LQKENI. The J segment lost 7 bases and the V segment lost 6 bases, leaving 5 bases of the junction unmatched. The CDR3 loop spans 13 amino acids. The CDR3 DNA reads TGTGCCAGCTCCGGACAGGGGGGAAGTGAAGCTTTCTTT. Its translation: CASSGQGGSEAFF.

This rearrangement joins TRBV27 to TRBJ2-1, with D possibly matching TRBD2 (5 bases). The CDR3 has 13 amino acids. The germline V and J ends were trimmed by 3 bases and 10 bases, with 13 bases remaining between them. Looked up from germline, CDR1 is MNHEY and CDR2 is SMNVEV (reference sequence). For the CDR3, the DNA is TGTGCCAGCAGTTTTCAGGAGCGGCGGGAGCAGTTCTTC. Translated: CASSFQERREQFF.

CDR3 in amino acids: CASRQRDAETNTGELFF. For the CDR3, the DNA is TGTGCCAGCAGACAAAGGGACGCGGAGACGAACACCGGGGAGCTGTTTTTT. V and J are TRBV6-1 and TRBJ2-2, with D perhaps matching TRBD1 or TRBD2 (5 bases each). Trimming left V 6 bases short and J 0 bases short, with 17 bases between. Germline V gene sequence: CDR1 MNHNS, CDR2 SASEGT. This CDR3 is built from 17 residues.

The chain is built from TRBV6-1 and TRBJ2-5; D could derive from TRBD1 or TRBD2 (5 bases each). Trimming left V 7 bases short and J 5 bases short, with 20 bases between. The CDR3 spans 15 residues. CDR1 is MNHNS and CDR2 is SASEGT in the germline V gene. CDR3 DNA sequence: TGTGCCAGCAAGGGACCCGGGATCATCGGTGAGACCCAGTACTTC. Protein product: CASKGPGIIGETQYF.